The 5 T cell receptor beta chains in this list originate from one sample, sequenced in a study of T-cell reconstitution after alpha-beta-depleted transplantation in children. Unique molecular identifiers were used to barcode this TCRbeta library. TCRdb re-called the PCR reads through MiXCR, storing one row per CDR3 protein. The sample has 200,000 to 300,000 distinct CDR3 sequences, more than 20% seen once. The sample was PBMCs, mostly from graft donor cells, taken 360 days after TCRalphabeta/CD19-depleted stem cell transplant. These receptors were obtained from a female patient aged 2-15 years who had a stem cell transplant for congenital amegakaryocytic thrombocytopenia, so the T cells may come from the graft donor.

This clonotype was observed many times. J is TRBJ2-7 and V is TRBV20-1, with D tentatively TRBD1 (6 bases). CDR1 and CDR2 (germline): DFQATT, SNEGSKA (reference sequence). The CDR3 spans 14 residues. V shed 0 bases and J shed 5 bases, with 14 bases lying between them. The CDR3 DNA is TGCAGTGCTAGAGATGGCACAGGGTCTGACGAGCAGTACTTC. Protein product: CSARDGTGSDEQYF.

The rearrangement joins TRBV20-1 to TRBJ1-1; 7 bases align to TRBD1. The germline V gene encodes CDR1 DFQATT and CDR2 SNEGSKA (reference sequence). The CDR3 runs 16 residues. V shed 2 bases, J shed 5 bases, and the junction held 14 bases outside the gene matches. CDR3 nucleotides: TGCAGTGCTAGACCAGGGGGGCCAATAGATAGAACTGAAGCTTTCTTT. It encodes CSARPGGPIDRTEAFF.

This sequence joins TRBV29-1 and TRBJ2-7; D is undetermined. This CDR3 has 12 amino acids. Between the trimmed V and J ends, which lost 1 base and 5 bases, there was a span of 9 bases. Germline loops: CDR1 SQVTM, CDR2 ANQGSEA. CDR3 amino acids: CSVEVGGHEQYF. The CDR3 DNA reads as TGCAGCGTTGAAGTAGGTGGGCACGAGCAGTACTTC.

This clonotype appeared a few times. The chain has TRBV12-3 or TRBV12-4 and TRBJ1-5; D is unclear. Trimming left V 5 bases short and J 3 bases short, with 5 bases between. This CDR3 spans 12 amino acids. The CDR3: CASSRDNQPQHF. CDR3 nucleotide sequence: TGTGCCAGCAGTAGGGACAATCAGCCCCAGCATTTT.

The CDR3 reads CASSQDGYMSGGEDTQYF. CDR3 nucleotides: TGCGCCAGCAGCCAAGATGGGTATATGAGCGGGGGGGAAGATACGCAGTATTTT. V and J are TRBV4-1 and TRBJ2-3, with 10 bases lining up with TRBD2. Trimming cost V 0 bases and J 5 bases; bases outside gene matches: 11. The CDR3 extends over 18 amino acids. Germline CDR1 MGHRA, CDR2 YSYEKL.